The present TCR beta chain was sequenced within a study of long-term antiretroviral therapy in people with HIV. An immunoSEQ assay, version v3.0, was performed at survey level. The table came from immunoSEQ multiplex PCR; TCRdb's copy has only in-frame clones and leaves some out. The sample records about 16,000 clones, about 71% being singletons. The length of the CDR3 is 13 residues. CDR1 SGHVS and CDR2 FNYEAQ come from the germline V gene. V lost 1 base and J 1 base, leaving 5 bases between the germline ends. The chain recombines TRBV7-6 with TRBJ2-7, with no clear D. The sample was unsorted PBMCs, taken 1.5 years before starting antiretroviral therapy. The receptor was derived from a woman between 50 and 59 years old with HIV. Written as DNA, the CDR3 is TGTGCCAGCAGCTTAGAATTGTCCTACGAGCAGTACTTC. Its protein product is CASSLELSYEQYF.